Shown below are 9 T cell receptor beta chains from a single sample sequenced in a study of blood T cell repertoires in COVID-19. Using immunoSEQ multiplex PCR, the repertoire was profiled, and TCRdb retains in-frame clones only, with some absent. The sample carries hundreds of thousands of clones, roughly 91% recorded once. The sequencing input was peripheral blood. The receptor source for this set is a man in his forties with acute or convalescent COVID-19.

This clone occurred once. The V gene is TRBV19, the J gene TRBJ1-1; D is unclear. The germline V and J ends were trimmed by 7 bases and 3 bases, with 12 bases remaining between them. The CDR3 extends over 13 amino acids. Germline loops: CDR1 LNHDA, CDR2 SQIVND (reference sequence). The CDR3 DNA sequence: TGTGCCAGTACGGGGAAGGCCTACACTGAAGCTTTCTTT. Protein: CASTGKAYTEAFF. Together with reference TRBV19 and TRBJ1-1, the CDR3 gives the full variable domain: DGGITQSPKYLFRKEGQNVTLSCEQNLNHDAMYWYRQDPGQGLRLIYYSQIVNDFQKGDIAEGYSVSREKKESFPLTVTSAQKNPTAFYLCASTGKAYTEAFFGQGTRLTVV.

V is TRBV6-5 and J is TRBJ1-2, with a tentative D call TRBD1 (5 bases). Germline V gene data show CDR1 as MNHEY and CDR2 as SVGAGI. V was trimmed by 5 bases and J by 4 bases, leaving 14 bases between them. The CDR3 extends over 14 amino acids. CDR3 DNA sequence: TGTGCCAGCAGTCCAACGGGGGGGATCTATGGCTACACCTTC. Translated, it gives CASSPTGGIYGYTF.

The gene calls are TRBV9 and TRBJ1-1, with D tentatively TRBD1 (5 bases). Trimming removed 0 bases at V and 12 bases at J, with 15 bases between. CDR3 length: 13 amino acids. Germline V gene lookup returns CDR1 SGDLS and CDR2 YYNGEE. The CDR3 protein is CASSVDREGRTFF. CDR3 nucleotide sequence: TGTGCCAGCAGCGTAGATCGGGAGGGGAGAACTTTCTTT.

This clone was recorded a few times. This chain joins TRBV5-6 and TRBJ1-2; D unresolved. In germline, CDR1 is SGHDT, CDR2 YYEEEE. CDR3 size: 17 residues. The V gene lost 4 bases and the J gene lost 3 bases, with 22 bases spanning the gap. The CDR3 nucleotides read TGTGCCAGCAGCGGAATCCCCGGGTCCACTGTTCACTATGGCTACACCTTC. Its translation: CASSGIPGSTVHYGYTF.

The chain has TRBV21-1 and TRBJ2-7; the table gives TRBD1 as D, unverified against the DNA. TRBV21-1 is termed a pseudogene. The CDR3 is 15 amino acids. In DNA form, the CDR3 reads TGTGCCAGCAGCAAAAGGACAGGGGAAGGCTACGAGCAGTACTTC. Its translation is CASSKRTGEGYEQYF.

This CDR3 reads CASSLRGLGTEAFF. CDR3 sequence (DNA): TGTGCCAGCAGCTTGAGGGGGCTAGGCACTGAAGCTTTCTTT. V usage is TRBV7-9 and J usage is TRBJ1-1; 7 nucleotides line up with TRBD1. The CDR3 sequence is 14 residues long. V gave up 3 bases and J gave up 4 bases; unmatched junction bases: 5. Per germline, CDR1 SEHNR and CDR2 FQNEAQ (reference sequence).

This chain connects TRBV24-1 to TRBJ1-2; D remains ambiguous. Looked up from germline, CDR1 is KGHDR and CDR2 is SFDVKD. V was shortened by 5 bases and J by 2 bases, with 8 bases between the two germline ends. The CDR3 length is 13 residues. The CDR3 DNA reads as TGTGCCACCAGTGTGGCGGGGAACTATGGCTACACCTTC. As protein: CATSVAGNYGYTF.

This sequence joins TRBV3-1 (or the pseudogene TRBV3-2) and TRBJ2-5; 7 positions match TRBD1. Germline lookup yields CDR1 LGHDT and CDR2 YNNKEL (reference sequence). The CDR3 spans 15 residues. Unmatched junction bases numbered 4, after V lost 3 bases and J lost 0 bases. The DNA of the CDR3 is TGTGCCAGCAGCCAGGGGGACAGCTACCAAGAGACCCAGTACTTC. It is translated as CASSQGDSYQETQYF.

The J gene is TRBJ2-7, the V gene TRBV19, with 8 bases lining up with TRBD1. The germline V gene has CDR1 LNHDA and CDR2 SQIVND (reference sequence). This CDR3 is built from 14 residues. After removal of 3 bases from V and 5 bases from J, the junction contained 6 bases not matched to a gene. CDR3 loop: CASSMDRDSNEQYF. CDR3 sequence (DNA): TGTGCCAGTAGTATGGACAGGGATTCCAACGAGCAGTACTTC.